The 4 T cell receptor beta chains below all came from one sample that was sequenced in a study of molecular identifiers for immune sequencing clone quantification. Each CDR3 protein gets one entry after TCRdb re-called the PCR reads with MiXCR. The repertoire consists of 70,000 to 90,000 distinct CDR3 sequences, with 21% occurring once and the leading ten covering 1% to 1.2%. The sequenced material came from naive CD8+ T cells from blood, with Jurkat cell RNA spiked in. Subset of the sample: FACS-sorted CD8+CD4-CCR7+CD45RA+ naive T cells. These receptors came from a human donor in good health. Some libraries in this study had Jurkat cell RNA spiked in.

Comments on this clonotype: One base away lies a much larger clone, so this may be a sequencing read error. V is TRBV5-3 and J is TRBJ1-4; 10 positions match TRBD1. TRBV5-3 belongs to the ORF category, with a function that is uncertain. The length of the CDR3 is 20 residues. J lost 0 bases, V lost 8 bases, and 19 bases had no gene match. The DNA for the CDR3 is TGTGCCAGCGGCTTGAGGGTCAGAGGGACAGGGGATGCAACTAATGAAAAACTGTTTTTT. Protein sequence: CASGLRVRGTGDATNEKLFF.

The table lists this clonotype with a few counts. This may be a read error: a much more frequent sequence differs by one nucleotide. The gene calls are TRBV4-3 and TRBJ1-2; D unresolved. The germline V gene has CDR1 LGHNA and CDR2 YSLEER. CDR3 size: 14 residues. The CDR3 bases are TGCGCCAGCAGCCAAGGCCGGAATAACTATGGCTACGCCTTC. Translation: CASSQGRNNYGYAF.

This clonotype was counted ten times or more. The rearrangement joins TRBV18 to TRBJ1-3; D is unresolved. The CDR3 consists of 13 residues. Germline V gene lookup returns CDR1 KGHSH and CDR2 LQKENI. Trimming pared 3 bases from V and 4 bases from J, leaving 7 bases between. CDR3 nucleotides: TGTGCCAGCTCACCCTCACACGGAAACACCATATATTTT. It codes for CASSPSHGNTIYF.

This clonotype has only a few counts. The chain is built from TRBV7-9 and TRBJ2-1; possible D gene TRBD1, 5 bases. Trimming stripped 3 bases from V and 7 bases from J, with 16 bases between. Germline loops: CDR1 SEHNR, CDR2 FQNEAQ (reference sequence). CDR3 size: 15 residues. The CDR3 region has the DNA TGTGCCAGCAGCTTTAGTACTGGACCAGGGAATGAGCAGTTCTTC. Its protein is CASSFSTGPGNEQFF.